Below are 26 T cell receptor beta chains sequenced from a single sample in a study of regulatory and conventional T cells in RAG deficiency. Blood CD4+ CD25-low CD127-high conventional T cells supplied the genomic DNA template. Repertoires were generated with immunoSEQ multiplex PCR, while TCRdb's copy carries only in-frame clones and drops some. The table shows tens of thousands of clones, with over 90% occurring only once. These data were also filed under a second study, of regulatory T cells. Per that study: The primer mix had 52 TRBV and 13 TRBJ primers.

Sequenced: CD25- CD4+ T cells sorted from blood. Receptors originate from a human donor in good health.

CDR3 coding DNA: TGTGCCAGCAGTGACCCTAACAGGGGGGTTGGCTACACCTTC. It encodes CASSDPNRGVGYTF. This chain uses TRBV25-1 with TRBJ1-2; 8 bases line up with TRBD1. This CDR3 contains 14 residues. V dropped 3 bases and J dropped 7; count of bases not matched to a gene: 7. Germline lookup yields CDR1 MGHDK and CDR2 SYGVNS.

V is TRBV4-1 and J is TRBJ1-4; D perhaps matches TRBD1 (5 bases). Trimming removed 4 bases from V and 2 bases from J, with 11 bases in between. In germline, CDR1 is MGHRA, CDR2 YSYEKL. CDR3 length: 15 amino acids. The CDR3, as DNA: TGCGCCAGCAGCCTTCAGGGCACTACTAATGAAAAACTGTTTTTT. Amino acids: CASSLQGTTNEKLFF.

This CDR3 reads CASSRSPPGQGFGYTF. CDR3 nucleotides: TGTGCCAGCAGCAGATCCCCACCGGGACAGGGATTTGGCTACACCTTC. This chain joins TRBV2 and TRBJ1-2; 9 positions agree with TRBD1. The CDR3 runs to 16 residues. Germline-derived CDR1 and CDR2 are SNHLY and FYNNEI. J was trimmed by 7 bases and V by 6 bases; bases with no gene match: 15.

This clone was seen once. This rearrangement joins TRBV5-4 to TRBJ2-5; TRBD2 matches at 7 bases. The V segment lost 4 bases and the J segment 2 bases; nucleotides outside the gene matches: 5. CDR3 size: 14 residues. Germline-derived CDR1 and CDR2 are SGHNT and YYREEE (reference sequence). The CDR3 DNA follows: TGTGCCAGCAGCAAGGGACTAACTCAAGAGACCCAGTACTTC. This translates into CASSKGLTQETQYF.

The rearrangement links TRBV5-1 to TRBJ1-1; D possibly corresponds to TRBD1 (6 bases). Germline CDR1 is SGHRS and CDR2 is YFSETQ. V gave up 4 bases and J gave up 10 bases, with 23 bases separating them. This CDR3 comprises 15 residues. In DNA, the CDR3 is TGCGCCAGCAGCGTCGGGGACACCGGCTATAGGGGAGCTTTCTTT. Protein product: CASSVGDTGYRGAFF.

The chain combines TRBV25-1 with TRBJ2-1, with TRBD2 as a possible D gene (6 bases). V gave up 4 bases and J gave up 7 bases, with 17 bases separating them. The germline V gene has CDR1 MGHDK and CDR2 SYGVNS. The CDR3 has 15 residues. The CDR3 loop is CASSAPGTGGNEQFF. DNA for the CDR3: TGTGCCAGCAGTGCCCCCGGGACTGGCGGGAATGAGCAGTTCTTC.

This clone was picked up one time. This chain joins TRBV19 and TRBJ2-7; TRBD1 agrees at 9 bases. Germline V CDR1 and CDR2: LNHDA, SQIVND (reference sequence). Trimming took 6 bases from V and 2 from J; bases not matched to a gene: 8. The CDR3 extends over 15 amino acids. The CDR3 DNA reads TGTGCCAGTAGCCCAACAGGGGGCTGGGCCTACGAGCAGTACTTC. Protein sequence: CASSPTGGWAYEQYF.

V and J are TRBV30 and TRBJ1-1; 8 bases align to TRBD1. Germline assignment: CDR1 GTSNPN and CDR2 SVGIG (reference sequence). V lost 2 bases, J lost 4 bases, and 12 bases stayed unmatched. This CDR3 spans 16 amino acids. The CDR3 region has the DNA TGTGCCTGGAGTCTCAATGACAGGGGTGTAATCACTGAAGCTTTCTTT. As protein: CAWSLNDRGVITEAFF.

This clone was recorded a few times. J is TRBJ1-4 and V is TRBV2, with D possibly TRBD1 on 5 matching bases. The CDR3 sequence is 15 residues long. Germline CDR1 SNHLY, CDR2 FYNNEI. V lost 6 bases and J lost 0, with 11 bases in between. The DNA of the CDR3 is TGTGCCAGCAGAAACAGGCCCGCAACTAATGAAAAACTGTTTTTT. This encodes CASRNRPATNEKLFF.

Written as DNA, the CDR3 is TGTGCCAGCAGGCTGGGACAGGAGGCCTACGAGCAGTACTTC. Translating gives CASRLGQEAYEQYF. The chain employs TRBV5-6 and TRBJ2-7; TRBD1 aligns across 8 bases. The CDR3 covers 14 residues. With V trimmed by 5 bases and J by 2 bases, 6 bases remained unmatched. The germline V gene encodes CDR1 SGHDT and CDR2 YYEEEE.

The chain recombines TRBV5-1 with TRBJ2-3, with a tentative D call TRBD2 (5 bases). Looked up from germline, CDR1 is SGHRS and CDR2 is YFSETQ. Trimming stripped 1 base from V and 4 bases from J, with 13 bases between. The CDR3 is 15 amino acids. The DNA of the CDR3 is TGCGCCAGCAGCTTGAGGTCGGGGAGAGCAGATACGCAGTATTTT. As protein: CASSLRSGRADTQYF.

The chain uses TRBV10-3 and TRBJ2-5; D may be TRBD1 (5 bases). Per the germline V gene, CDR1 is ENHRY and CDR2 is SYGVKD. Trimming cost V 6 bases and J 2 bases, with 10 bases left between them. The CDR3 is made up of 13 amino acids. The CDR3 loop reads CAIRQGLQETQYF. The CDR3 coding sequence is TGTGCCATCAGGCAGGGTCTACAAGAGACCCAGTACTTC.

The V gene is TRBV30, the J gene TRBJ2-1; 9 positions agree with TRBD2. Germline V CDR1 and CDR2: GTSNPN, SVGIG (reference sequence). Losses at the gene ends were 7 bases for V and 8 bases for J; bases not matched to a gene: 12. The CDR3 is made up of 14 amino acids. The CDR3 loop is CASSSGTPLYEQFF. CDR3 DNA sequence: TGTGCCTCCTCTAGCGGGACCCCCCTCTATGAGCAGTTCTTC.

The chain links TRBV2 to TRBJ2-7; 7 bases are shared with TRBD1. Germline V CDR1 and CDR2: SNHLY, FYNNEI. The V gene end was trimmed by 5 bases and the J gene end by 4 bases; junction bases not matched to a gene: 8. The CDR3 contains 14 residues. CDR3 region: CASSFRTGLYEQYF. The CDR3 DNA reads as TGTGCCAGCAGTTTTCGGACAGGCCTATACGAGCAGTACTTC. Drawing the rest from reference TRBV2 and TRBJ2-7, the complete variable domain is EPEVTQTPSHQVTQMGQEVILRCVPISNHLYFYWYRQILGQKVEFLVSFYNNEISEKSEIFDDQFSVERPDGSNFTLKIRSTKLEDSAMYFCASSFRTGLYEQYFGPGTRLTVT.

The rearrangement uses TRBV6-5 and TRBJ2-3; 9 positions match TRBD1. Germline V CDR1 and CDR2: MNHEY, SVGAGI. The CDR3 is 13 amino acids. V gave up 6 bases and J gave up 5 bases; unmatched junction bases: 3. The CDR3: CASSKDRGDTQYF. Here the CDR3 DNA reads TGTGCCAGCAGCAAGGACAGGGGAGATACGCAGTATTTT.

The chain combines TRBV7-9 with TRBJ1-1; D is possibly TRBD1 (5 bases). The CDR3 extends over 15 amino acids. The germline V and J ends were trimmed by 1 base and 4 bases, with 13 bases remaining between them. The V gene's germline CDR1 is SEHNR and CDR2 FQNEAQ (reference sequence). The CDR3 reads CASSLEEGRGTEAFF. The CDR3 DNA reads TGTGCCAGCAGCTTAGAGGAGGGGAGAGGCACTGAAGCTTTCTTT.

The V call is TRBV6-1, the J call TRBJ2-5, with 7 bases aligning to TRBD2. The CDR3 loop spans 14 amino acids. Germline-derived CDR1 and CDR2 are MNHNS and SASEGT. V gave up 10 bases and J gave up 5 bases; unmatched junction bases: 13. For the CDR3, the DNA is TGTGCCACCCTAAACCGGCTCGGGGGGGAGACCCAGTACTTC. It encodes CATLNRLGGETQYF.

This chain connects TRBV9 to TRBJ2-5; a weak D match, TRBD1 (6 bases). The germline V gene encodes CDR1 SGDLS and CDR2 YYNGEE. V gave up 0 bases and J gave up 5 bases, with 14 bases separating them. The CDR3 is 15 amino acids. CDR3: CASSVATGGQETQYF. CDR3 nucleotide sequence: TGTGCCAGCAGCGTAGCTACTGGGGGCCAGGAGACCCAGTACTTC.

The chain employs TRBV5-1 and TRBJ2-1; 10 positions match TRBD2. The V and J ends lost 4 bases and 2 bases, in that order; junction bases with no gene match: 3. The CDR3 covers 15 residues. CDR1 SGHRS and CDR2 YFSETQ come from the germline V gene. Written as DNA, the CDR3 is TGCGCCAGCAGCCAGCGGGGGGGCCCCTACAATGAGCAGTTCTTC. Residues: CASSQRGGPYNEQFF.

The V gene is TRBV5-6, the J gene TRBJ1-1; possibly TRBD1 for D (6 bases). Germline CDR1 is SGHDT and CDR2 is YYEEEE. V was trimmed by 5 bases and J by 0 bases, leaving 8 bases between them. This CDR3 contains 13 residues. CDR3 nucleotides: TGTGCCAGCAGAACAGGGATGAACACTGAAGCTTTCTTT. Translated, it gives CASRTGMNTEAFF.

The chain uses TRBV5-6 and TRBJ1-5; 8 bases align to TRBD1. This CDR3 region has 14 residues. Germline trimming cut 2 bases from V and 4 bases from J; bases unmatched to any gene: 2. CDR1 and CDR2 from the germline V gene are SGHDT and YYEEEE. The CDR3 region has the DNA TGTGCCAGCAGCTTTAGGACAGGGAATCAGCCCCAGCATTTT. As protein: CASSFRTGNQPQHF.

This clone has a single count. The V and J genes are TRBV18 and TRBJ1-3; D not certain. Between the trimmed V and J ends, which lost 4 bases and 0 bases, there was a span of 16 bases. The germline V gene has CDR1 KGHSH and CDR2 LQKENI. CDR3 length: 17 amino acids. CDR3: CASSLQSGASSGNTIYF. The CDR3 region has the DNA TGTGCCAGCTCACTTCAAAGTGGAGCAAGCTCTGGAAACACCATATATTTT.

The chain employs TRBV6-6 and TRBJ1-5, with a possible D match to TRBD1 (5 bases). Germline CDR1 and CDR2: MNHNY and SVGAGI (reference sequence). CDR3 length equals 15 residues. Trimming took off 5 bases at V and 2 bases at J, with 13 bases between the two ends. The CDR3 region is CASSQEGGGNQPQHF. The CDR3, as DNA: TGTGCCAGCAGTCAAGAGGGAGGGGGCAATCAGCCCCAGCATTTT.

This sequence joins TRBV27 and TRBJ2-7, with 8 bases aligning to TRBD2. V gave up 0 bases and J gave up 3 bases; unmatched junction bases: 10. Per the germline V gene, CDR1 is MNHEY and CDR2 is SMNVEV (reference sequence). The CDR3 sequence is 17 residues long. The CDR3 DNA is TGTGCCAGCAGTTTATCTAGACTTAGCGGGGTCCTCTACGAGCAGTACTTC. Its protein is CASSLSRLSGVLYEQYF.

This chain connects TRBV4-1 to TRBJ2-7, with 7 bases lining up with TRBD2. Losses at the gene ends were 0 bases for V and 0 bases for J; bases not matched to a gene: 11. Germline-derived CDR1 and CDR2 are MGHRA and YSYEKL. The CDR3 covers 18 residues. The CDR3 DNA reads as TGCGCCAGCAGCCAAGATCAGAACTTGGCGGGGGTCTCCTACGAGCAGTACTTC. Translated: CASSQDQNLAGVSYEQYF.

This chain links TRBV5-1 with TRBJ2-3, with TRBD2 matching over 10 bases. The V gene's germline CDR1 is SGHRS and CDR2 YFSETQ. The CDR3 is 15 amino acids. Trimming took 4 bases from V and 6 from J; bases not matched to a gene: 8. CDR3 DNA: TGCGCCAGCAGCGGAAGACTAGCGGGCAAGGATACGCAGTATTTT. Its protein product is CASSGRLAGKDTQYF.